Listed below are T cell receptor beta chains from one sample, sequenced in a study of blood T cell repertoires in COVID-19. The table came from immunoSEQ multiplex PCR; TCRdb's copy has only in-frame clones and leaves some out. Here the sample spans about 120,000 clones, approximately 87% being singletons. The specimen was peripheral blood. The receptors derive from a woman between 65 and 79 years old with acute or convalescent COVID-19. Both conserved end residues are part of each CDR3. A D gene is named only where the DNA matches it firmly. Only part of the rows carry a size: once, few, many, or a class if the clone is expanded.

cdr3_nt,cdr3_aa,clone_size,j_call,v_call,d_call
TGTGCCAGCAGCTCGGGACAGGTTAATGAAAAACTGTTTTTT,CASSSGQVNEKLFF,.,TRBJ1-4,TRBV5-4,TRBD1
TGTGCCATCAGTAACAGGGGTTCGGTGTATGGCTACACCTTC,CAISNRGSVYGYTF,.,TRBJ1-2,TRBV10-3,TRBD1
TGTGCCAGCAGTTTATTGTCGGTGAGCTATGGCTACACCTTC,CASSLLSVSYGYTF,few,TRBJ1-2,TRBV28,.
TGTGCCTGGAGAAGGTGGGAGGTAATTTCTGGCTACACCTTC,CAWRRWEVISGYTF,.,TRBJ1-2,TRBV30,.
TGCAGCGCGGGGTCACTTGGAAACACCATATATTTT,CSAGSLGNTIYF,.,TRBJ1-3,TRBV29-1,.
TGTGCCAGCAGTGAAGCCGCCAGTGGCTCTGGAAACACCATATATTTT,CASSEAASGSGNTIYF,.,TRBJ1-3,TRBV6-1,.
TGTGCCAGCTCACCACCGAACGCCAGGGGTAAAGGTTTGGTAACTGAAGCTTTCTTT,CASSPPNARGKGLVTEAFF,once,TRBJ1-1,TRBV18,.
TGTGCCAGCAGCTTGGAATGGGGCATCTATGGCTACACCTTC,CASSLEWGIYGYTF,once,TRBJ1-2,TRBV5-5,.
TGTGCCACCGCGGGAACCCCAGAGACCCAGTACTTC,CATAGTPETQYF,.,TRBJ2-5,TRBV18,.
TGTGCCAGCAGAGGACAGGGAGGTTCTTACTATGGCTACACCTTC,CASRGQGGSYYGYTF,.,TRBJ1-2,TRBV28,TRBD1
TGTGCCAGCAGCAAAGGGTGGAACGGGGGGACCTGCCCTGAAGCTTTCTTT,CASSKGWNGGTCPEAFF,.,TRBJ1-1,TRBV21-1,.
TGTGCCAGCAGCTTAACTCCTGGACTAGCGGGGGTTGAGACCCAGTACTTC,CASSLTPGLAGVETQYF,once,TRBJ2-5,TRBV7-8,TRBD2
TGTGCCAGCAGCCCGACTGGACAGAGGAACACCGGGGAGCTGTTTTTT,CASSPTGQRNTGELFF,.,TRBJ2-2,TRBV5-5,.
TGTGCCAGCAGTGGCCGGACACCCGCAGGGGGCTACACCTTC,CASSGRTPAGGYTF,.,TRBJ1-2,TRBV6-2/TRBV6-3,.
TGTGCCAGTAGTATCGGACAGGGCGGCGATTCACCCCTCCACTTT,CASSIGQGGDSPLHF,few,TRBJ1-6,TRBV19,TRBD1
TGTGCCAGCTCACTTATTCACGACAGGGTAACTGAAGCTTTCTTT,CASSLIHDRVTEAFF,.,TRBJ1-1,TRBV18,TRBD1
TGTGCCAGCAGTCCCGTGTTCGGGGGACAGGGGTCCGGTACCGGGGAGCTGTTTTTT,CASSPVFGGQGSGTGELFF,.,TRBJ2-2,TRBV28,TRBD1
TGTGCCAGCAGTTTAGGGGGGTTGAACACTGAAGCTTTCTTT,CASSLGGLNTEAFF,.,TRBJ1-1,TRBV28,.
TGTGCCAGTCGATACGGACAGCCCAGCGATCAGCCCCAGCATTTT,CASRYGQPSDQPQHF,.,TRBJ1-5,TRBV19,.
TGTGCCAGCAGCTTAGGCGAAACCGGGACAGGGGCAGATACGCAGTATTTT,CASSLGETGTGADTQYF,.,TRBJ2-3,TRBV11-3,TRBD1
TGTGCCAGCAGACCGCGGTTTAACTATGGCTACACCTTC,CASRPRFNYGYTF,.,TRBJ1-2,TRBV12-3/TRBV12-4,.
TGTGCCAGCAGTTCCGTCCGACAGGGGAGCTATGGCTACACCTTC,CASSSVRQGSYGYTF,.,TRBJ1-2,TRBV6-5,TRBD1
TGTGCCACCAGAGGACAGGGGGCAATGAACACTGAAGCTTTCTTT,CATRGQGAMNTEAFF,.,TRBJ1-1,TRBV24-1,TRBD1
TGCGCCAGCAGTCCACGGGTAGCAGATACGCAGTATTTT,CASSPRVADTQYF,few,TRBJ2-3,TRBV5-1,.
TGTGCCAGCAGTTCCCGCAGCGGGGGAATAAACATTCAGTACTTC,CASSSRSGGINIQYF,few,TRBJ2-4,TRBV28,TRBD2
TGTGCCAGCAGCTTACAGGAGAACACTGAAGCTTTCTTT,CASSLQENTEAFF,.,TRBJ1-1,TRBV5-6,.
TGTGCCAGCAGTTTAACGGGACAGAACTATGGCTACACCTTC,CASSLTGQNYGYTF,.,TRBJ1-2,TRBV28,TRBD1
TGTGCCAGCAGTTACTCGAGGAACCAAGAGACCCAGTACTTC,CASSYSRNQETQYF,.,TRBJ2-5,TRBV6-6,.
TGTGCAAGTCGCTTAGGGAGGGGTACGCAGTATTTT,CASRLGRGTQYF,.,TRBJ2-3,TRBV12-2,.
TGTGCCTGGAACGGCGGGGCCTACGAGCAGTACTTC,CAWNGGAYEQYF,.,TRBJ2-7,TRBV30,.
TGTGCCAGCAGCTTGGAGCGGACAGGGAGTAATGGCTACACCTTC,CASSLERTGSNGYTF,.,TRBJ1-2,TRBV5-4,TRBD1
TGTGCCAGCAGTCATAGAAGGACAGGGTTGAACACTGAAGCTTTCTTT,CASSHRRTGLNTEAFF,.,TRBJ1-1,TRBV6-6,TRBD1
TGTGCCAGTAGTATAGGCCCAGGGGGTAAGTCGTCACCCCTCCACTTT,CASSIGPGGKSSPLHF,.,TRBJ1-6,TRBV19,TRBD1